The source of this T cell receptor (beta chain) is a study of blood T cells in healthy people across ages. A second about 7 to 11 cycle PCR used barcoded and J-beta primers. TCRdb re-derived calls from the 5' RACE reads in MiXCR, one entry per CDR3 protein. This table has 750,000 to 950,000 distinct CDR3 sequences, about 53% appearing once. Study results and caveats: Naive CD4+ cells and diversity were both higher in long-lived donors than in aged donors.

On this clonotype itself: Its target is unknown.

Germline V gives CDR1 LGHNT, CDR2 FRNRAP. This CDR3 contains 13 residues. The J segment lost 11 bases and the V segment lost 5 bases, leaving 8 bases of the junction unmatched. The sample was blood. The rearrangement joins TRBV12-5 to TRBJ2-5, with 10 bases aligning to TRBD2. This sequence was found in a man at least 80 years old in good health. CDR3 sequence: CASGLAGVGEQYF. In DNA form, the CDR3 reads TGTGCTAGTGGTCTAGCGGGAGTAGGTGAGCAGTACTTC.